The rows below give T cell receptor beta chains drawn from one sample of a study of blood T cell repertoires in COVID-19. Sequencing used immunoSEQ multiplex PCR; TCRdb keeps in-frame clones, though not all of them. This table holds approximately 500,000 clones, roughly 90% found once. The sample taken for sequencing was PBMCs or T cells enriched from blood (not recorded which). The receptors stem from a middle-aged woman who had recovered from COVID-19. Each CDR3 is given with its conserved first and last residue. D genes are given only for firm matches. Size values are once, few and many counts, or a class for expanded clones, and some rows have none.

V gene: TRBV30; J gene: TRBJ1-1; clone size: -; D gene: -; CDR3 DNA: TGTGCCTGGAGTGTGGAGACAGGTGAAGCTTTCTTT; CDR3 protein: CAWSVETGEAFF
V gene: TRBV4-2; J gene: TRBJ2-2; clone size: once; D gene: -; CDR3 DNA: TGTGCCAGCAGCCTCGAGAAAGCGAACACCGGGGAGCTGTTTTTT; CDR3 protein: CASSLEKANTGELFF
V gene: TRBV11-3; J gene: TRBJ1-6; clone size: -; D gene: -; CDR3 DNA: TGTGCCAGCAGCTCGGGATTTTCTTCACCCCTCCACTTT; CDR3 protein: CASSSGFSSPLHF
V gene: TRBV19; J gene: TRBJ2-7; clone size: -; D gene: TRBD2; CDR3 DNA: TGTGCCAGTAGATCCTGGGCGGGAGCGACCTACGAGCAGTACTTC; CDR3 protein: CASRSWAGATYEQYF
V gene: TRBV10-3; J gene: TRBJ1-1; clone size: -; D gene: -; CDR3 DNA: TGTGCCATCAGTACGGCAGGGCGGAGCACTGAAGCTTTCTTT; CDR3 protein: CAISTAGRSTEAFF
V gene: TRBV6-6; J gene: TRBJ2-1; clone size: -; D gene: TRBD2; CDR3 DNA: TGTGCCAGCAGAACCGAGCGGGAGGTCTACAATGAGCAGTTCTTC; CDR3 protein: CASRTEREVYNEQFF
V gene: TRBV6-2/TRBV6-3; J gene: TRBJ1-1; clone size: -; D gene: TRBD1; CDR3 DNA: TGTGCCAGCAGCACCAGGGGGGTCGGTAACACTGAAGCTTTCTTT; CDR3 protein: CASSTRGVGNTEAFF
V gene: TRBV6-1; J gene: TRBJ1-1; clone size: -; D gene: -; CDR3 DNA: TGTGCCAGCAGTTCGACCCGGGGGGGGAACACTGAAGCTTTCTTT; CDR3 protein: CASSSTRGGNTEAFF
V gene: TRBV19; J gene: TRBJ1-3; clone size: -; D gene: -; CDR3 DNA: TGTGCCAGTAGTATCAGGGATTTGTTCTCTGGAAACACCATATATTTT; CDR3 protein: CASSIRDLFSGNTIYF
V gene: TRBV5-1; J gene: TRBJ2-3; clone size: -; D gene: TRBD2; CDR3 DNA: TGCGCCAGCAGCCCCGGACTAGCGGGAGGAGCAGATACGCAGTATTTT; CDR3 protein: CASSPGLAGGADTQYF
V gene: TRBV29-1; J gene: TRBJ2-2; clone size: few; D gene: -; CDR3 DNA: TGCAGCGTTGCCGCCAGGGGAAATACCGGGGAGCTGTTTTTT; CDR3 protein: CSVAARGNTGELFF
V gene: TRBV10-1; J gene: TRBJ2-1; clone size: -; D gene: -; CDR3 DNA: TGCGCCAGCAGTGAAACTAAGGGGTCTCTAAGGCATGAGCAGTTCTTC; CDR3 protein: CASSETKGSLRHEQFF
V gene: TRBV6-5; J gene: TRBJ2-1; clone size: -; D gene: TRBD1; CDR3 DNA: TGTGCCAGCAGTTACCGAGGGGGCAGCTCCTACAATGAGCAGTTCTTC; CDR3 protein: CASSYRGGSSYNEQFF
V gene: TRBV7-2; J gene: TRBJ2-1; clone size: -; D gene: -; CDR3 DNA: TGTGCCATTACTCGGGGGACCCTTTTAGATGAGCAGTTCTTC; CDR3 protein: CAITRGTLLDEQFF
V gene: TRBV12-3/TRBV12-4; J gene: TRBJ2-1; clone size: -; D gene: -; CDR3 DNA: TGTGCCAGCACCTTCCGTCTAGCGGAGCAGTTCTTC; CDR3 protein: CASTFRLAEQFF
V gene: TRBV7-2; J gene: TRBJ2-1; clone size: once; D gene: -; CDR3 DNA: TGTGCCAGCAGCTTAGTAGCGGACTCCTACAATGAGCAGTTCTTC; CDR3 protein: CASSLVADSYNEQFF
V gene: TRBV19; J gene: TRBJ2-7; clone size: -; D gene: -; CDR3 DNA: TGTGCCAGTAGCACGACAGGGAATGTCCGGGGGGAGCAGTACTTC; CDR3 protein: CASSTTGNVRGEQYF
V gene: TRBV7-2; J gene: TRBJ2-5; clone size: few; D gene: TRBD2; CDR3 DNA: TGTGCCAGCAGCCCGAGCGGGGGGCGCAAAGAGACCCAGTACTTC; CDR3 protein: CASSPSGGRKETQYF
V gene: TRBV21-1; J gene: TRBJ2-1; clone size: once; D gene: -; CDR3 DNA: TGTGCCAGCAGCATCCCTTATTCCATTAGCGGGAGGGCTGAAATGAATGAGCAGTTCTTC; CDR3 protein: CASSIPYSISGRAEMNEQFF
V gene: TRBV9; J gene: TRBJ1-2; clone size: -; D gene: TRBD1; CDR3 DNA: TGTGCCAGCAGCCGCGATCGGACAGGGGGGGATGGCTACACCTTC; CDR3 protein: CASSRDRTGGDGYTF
V gene: TRBV5-6; J gene: TRBJ2-1; clone size: -; D gene: TRBD1; CDR3 DNA: TGTGCCAGCGCCCCCCGGGACAGGGAGTACAATGAGCAGTTCTTC; CDR3 protein: CASAPRDREYNEQFF
V gene: TRBV5-8; J gene: TRBJ1-4; clone size: once; D gene: TRBD1; CDR3 DNA: TGTGCCAGCACGACAGGGCGACTGGCTAATGAAAAACTGTTTTTT; CDR3 protein: CASTTGRLANEKLFF
V gene: TRBV5-1; J gene: TRBJ1-2; clone size: -; D gene: -; CDR3 DNA: TGCGCCAGCGTACCAGACGCCGGGGATGGCTACACCTTC; CDR3 protein: CASVPDAGDGYTF
V gene: TRBV3-1/TRBV3-2; J gene: TRBJ2-7; clone size: -; D gene: -; CDR3 DNA: TGTGCCAGCAGCCCCCCCTATGGCCGTAGAGGCGAGCAGTACTTC; CDR3 protein: CASSPPYGRRGEQYF
V gene: TRBV30; J gene: TRBJ2-6; clone size: once; D gene: -; CDR3 DNA: TGTGCCTGGAGGGATGAAACTCGGCTAGCGGGGGCCAACGTCCTGACTTTC; CDR3 protein: CAWRDETRLAGANVLTF
V gene: TRBV4-3; J gene: TRBJ1-2; clone size: -; D gene: -; CDR3 DNA: TGCGCCAGCAGCCAGGTTATAGTGCGGGACTATGGCTACACCTTC; CDR3 protein: CASSQVIVRDYGYTF
V gene: TRBV9; J gene: TRBJ2-1; clone size: once; D gene: TRBD2; CDR3 DNA: TGTGCCAGCAGCGCCCGATGGACTAGCGGGATTAGCTCCTACAATGAGCAGTTCTTC; CDR3 protein: CASSARWTSGISSYNEQFF
V gene: TRBV11-2; J gene: TRBJ1-3; clone size: -; D gene: -; CDR3 DNA: TGTGCCAGCAGTTCTACAGGAGTCTCTGGAAACACCATATATTTT; CDR3 protein: CASSSTGVSGNTIYF
V gene: TRBV9; J gene: TRBJ2-1; clone size: -; D gene: -; CDR3 DNA: TGTGCCAGCAGCGTCTCGATAGCCGGCGAGCAGTTCTTC; CDR3 protein: CASSVSIAGEQFF
V gene: TRBV5-6; J gene: TRBJ1-2; clone size: -; D gene: TRBD1; CDR3 DNA: TGTGCCAGCATCTTAACCCGGACAGGGGGCTACTATGGCTACACCTTC; CDR3 protein: CASILTRTGGYYGYTF
V gene: TRBV18; J gene: TRBJ2-1; clone size: -; D gene: -; CDR3 DNA: TGTGCCAGCTCACCTTTACAGGGGAGGTTAGGGGATGAGCAGTTCTTC; CDR3 protein: CASSPLQGRLGDEQFF